The rows below give T cell receptor beta chains drawn from one sample of a study of cytomegalovirus exposure and HLA in healthy donors. Clones were read by immunoSEQ multiplex PCR, and TCRdb kept only the in-frame ones, dropping some. Seen here are approximately 180,000 clones, about nine tenths observed once, and the top ten hold roughly 2.5%. The sequenced sample consisted of PBMCs. Receptors were obtained from a man aged 18 to 30 in good health and CMV-seropositive. Each CDR3 is given with its conserved first and last residue. D genes are given only for firm matches. Only part of the rows carry a size: once, few, many, or a class if the clone is expanded.

TRBJ2-1 NA TRBV11-2 TRBD2 TGTGCCAGCAAAATAGCGGGAGTAGGGTCCTACAATGAGCAGTTCTTC CASKIAGVGSYNEQFF
TRBJ2-1 NA TRBV13 TRBD2 TGTGCCAGCAGCTCCCCCGCTAGCGGGAGGGCCTGGGATGAGCAGTTCTTC CASSSPASGRAWDEQFF
TRBJ2-7 NA TRBV29-1 TRBD1 TGCAGCGCTACAGGGGTCGACCCGCCCTACGAGCAGTACTTC CSATGVDPPYEQYF
TRBJ2-2 NA TRBV4-3 TRBD2 TGCGCCAGCAGCCAAGTCGGACTAGCGGGAGGGTGGACCGGGGAGCTGTTTTTT CASSQVGLAGGWTGELFF
TRBJ2-2 NA TRBV13 TRBD2 TGTGCCAGCAGCTTAAATAGCGGGAGGGCCCTCACCGGGGAGCTGTTTTTT CASSLNSGRALTGELFF
TRBJ1-2 NA TRBV4-1 NA TGCGCCAGCAGCCAACTCCCCCCTGGGAGGTCGGGTGGCTACACCTTC CASSQLPPGRSGGYTF
TRBJ2-5 NA TRBV5-1 NA TGCGCCAGCAGCTTGGCCACGAGACAGGACCAAGAGACCCAGTACTTC CASSLATRQDQETQYF
TRBJ2-2 NA TRBV7-3 TRBD1 TGTGCCAGCAGCTTCGGGACAGGCACCGGGGAGCTGTTTTTT CASSFGTGTGELFF
TRBJ2-6 NA TRBV27 NA TGTGCCAGCCTACAACAGGGCGCCGGGGCCAACGTCCTGACTTTC CASLQQGAGANVLTF
TRBJ1-5 NA TRBV6-6 NA TGTGCCAGCAGTTCCCATGGGCGGCAGGGCGATCAGCCCCAGCATTTT CASSSHGRQGDQPQHF
TRBJ1-1 NA TRBV30 TRBD1 TGTGCCTGGACCGAGGACAGGGGCTGGGGTGAAGCTTTCTTT CAWTEDRGWGEAFF
TRBJ2-5 NA TRBV13 NA TGTGCCAGCAGCTTAGAAGGGGCTGGCGAGACCCAGTACTTC CASSLEGAGETQYF
TRBJ2-6 NA TRBV5-8 TRBD2 TGTGCCAGCAGCTTGGGGGGGGGTAGGGCGACTGGGGCCAACGTCCTGACTTTC CASSLGGGRATGANVLTF
TRBJ2-4 once TRBV4-1 NA TGCGCCAGCAGCCAAGTCGGGAACGGCAAAAACATTCAGTACTTC CASSQVGNGKNIQYF
TRBJ1-4 NA TRBV4-3 NA TGCGCCAGCAGCCAAGAGGGACTTAGTGAAAAACTGTTTTTT CASSQEGLSEKLFF
TRBJ1-1 NA TRBV28 NA TGTGCCAGCAGCATTAAAAGGGGGGGCACTGAAGCTTTCTTT CASSIKRGGTEAFF
TRBJ2-2 NA TRBV7-2 NA TGTGCCCGCGGCCCTACCCTCACCGGGGAGCTGTTTTTT CARGPTLTGELFF
TRBJ2-1 NA TRBV6-6 NA TGTGCCAGCATACCAACTAGTTCCGTTGAGCAGTTCTTC CASIPTSSVEQFF
TRBJ1-1 NA TRBV30 NA TGTGCCTGGGTTGCGGGGACGAGGGGCACTGAAGCTTTCTTT CAWVAGTRGTEAFF
TRBJ2-7 NA TRBV18 TRBD1 TGTGCCAGCTCACCCTCCGGGACAGGGGGCGAGCAGTACTTC CASSPSGTGGEQYF
TRBJ2-1 NA TRBV5-1 TRBD2 TGCGCCAGCAGAGCGGGGACTAGCGCTAACAATGAGCAGTTCTTC CASRAGTSANNEQFF
TRBJ1-2 NA TRBV4-1 TRBD1 TGCGCCAGCAGCCTCAACGCTCTTGACAGGGGCACTTGGGCCTACACCTTC CASSLNALDRGTWAYTF
TRBJ2-7 NA TRBV20-1 TRBD1 TGCAGTGCGGCCGTAGAAGGGACAGTGTACTTC CSAAVEGTVYF
TRBJ2-7 NA TRBV12-5 TRBD1 TGTGCTAGTGGTTTGAGTGCAGGGGGCTCCTACGAGCAGTACTTC CASGLSAGGSYEQYF